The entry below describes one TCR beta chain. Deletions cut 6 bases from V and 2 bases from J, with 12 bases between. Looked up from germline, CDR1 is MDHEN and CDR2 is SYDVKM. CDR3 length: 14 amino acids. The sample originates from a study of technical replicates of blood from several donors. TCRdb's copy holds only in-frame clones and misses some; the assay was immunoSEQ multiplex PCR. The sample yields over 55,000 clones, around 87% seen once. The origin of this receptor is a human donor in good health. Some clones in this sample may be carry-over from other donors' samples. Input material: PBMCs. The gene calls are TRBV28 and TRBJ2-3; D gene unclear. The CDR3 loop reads CASRDSNPTDTQYF. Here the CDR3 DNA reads TGTGCCAGCAGAGATAGTAATCCCACAGATACGCAGTATTTT.